The clone carrying this T cell receptor beta chain was detected only a few times. Its target is unknown. This entry is derived from a study of response to subunit inactivated influenza vaccine. Regarding the study as a whole: Authors suggested that a seasonal influenza vaccination recruits few new T cells each time.

The CDR3 covers 15 residues. Germline trimming cut 2 bases from V and 5 bases from J; bases unmatched to any gene: 7. Germline loops: CDR1 SGDLS, CDR2 YYNGEE. TCRdb re-derived calls from the RT-PCR reads in MiXCR, one entry per CDR3 protein. Of about 500,000 distinct CDR3 sequences in the sample, approximately 7.2% were seen once. This material consisted of PBMCs from blood, taken about 24 months after vaccination. The receptor was derived from a man aged 50 to 69 who received an inactivated influenza vaccine. The chain recombines TRBV9 with TRBJ2-1; 7 bases line up with TRBD2. The CDR3 nucleotides are TGTGCCAGCAGCGTCAGCGGGGTCCCCCACAATGAGCAGTTCTTC. Translated: CASSVSGVPHNEQFF.